This TCR beta chain was recovered during a study of long-term antiretroviral therapy in people with HIV. Study-level information: Some samples came about a decade before the 2015 immediate-ART recommendation, and these were the earliest.

Survey-level resolution applied to immunoSEQ assay v3.0. Clones were sequenced by immunoSEQ multiplex PCR, and TCRdb holds only the in-frame ones, with some missing. The sample contains 28,000 or so clones, 88% of which appear only once. Study-wide results and limits: Pre-ART clonal expansions dominated every time point's repertoire.

With regard to this clone: Its target is unknown.

Among participants with HIV, every one received treatment in the United States. This clonotype was sampled from a woman between 18 and 29 years old with HIV. This sample comprised unsorted PBMCs, obtained 0.5 years after starting antiretroviral therapy.

CDR3 sequence (DNA): TGTGCCAGTAGTCCTGGCCCGGCTAGCGGGAGTGTGAGAGATACGCAGTATTTT. Its translation is CASSPGPASGSVRDTQYF. This chain joins TRBV19 and TRBJ2-3; 10 bases are shared with TRBD2. This CDR3 has 18 residues. V was pared by 5 bases and J by 5 bases, with 16 bases of the junction left unmatched. CDR1 and CDR2 (germline): LNHDA, SQIVND (reference sequence).